This is a list of T cell receptor beta chains from one sample in a study of cytomegalovirus exposure and HLA in healthy donors. Data came from immunoSEQ multiplex PCR; TCRdb stores just in-frame clones and leaves some out. The table has about 98,000 clones, around nine tenths seen once. Material for sequencing was PBMCs. The source of these receptors is a woman in her twenties or thirties in good health and CMV-seronegative. The CDR3 runs from the conserved cysteine through the conserved F or W.

v_call,j_call,cdr3_length,cdr3_aa
TRBV7-2,TRBJ1-2,16,CASSLDGGGVNYGYTF
TRBV28,TRBJ1-3,15,CASSLIGAAGNTIYF
TRBV28,TRBJ2-1,16,CASSGLVWEAGDEQFF
TRBV4-3,TRBJ2-1,22,CASSQDRGVWLALIPGDHEQFF
TRBV11-2,TRBJ2-7,13,CASSLGPGYEQYF
TRBV29-1,TRBJ1-6,13,CSVETGSNSPLHF
TRBV27,TRBJ2-7,13,CASSPPSSYEQYF
TRBV4-3,TRBJ2-1,16,CASSQAGTGGRNEQFF
TRBV2,TRBJ1-1,14,CASSAGGGVTEAFF
TRBV18,TRBJ1-2,14,CASSPRGGDYGYTF
TRBV27,TRBJ2-6,16,CASSRRGGTGANVLTF
TRBV10-3,TRBJ2-6,16,CAARTSGLSGANVLTF
TRBV7-2,TRBJ1-1,13,CASSLRRGTEAFF
TRBV27,TRBJ2-1,12,CASSWGTGEQFF
TRBV6-1,TRBJ1-4,14,CASVRDSLNEKLFF
TRBV29-1,TRBJ2-1,14,CSGATGTSNNEQFF
TRBV9,TRBJ2-1,12,CASSVDEREQFF
TRBV6-4,TRBJ2-2,12,CASSALTGELFF
TRBV7-3,TRBJ1-5,15,CASSPKTGDDQPQHF